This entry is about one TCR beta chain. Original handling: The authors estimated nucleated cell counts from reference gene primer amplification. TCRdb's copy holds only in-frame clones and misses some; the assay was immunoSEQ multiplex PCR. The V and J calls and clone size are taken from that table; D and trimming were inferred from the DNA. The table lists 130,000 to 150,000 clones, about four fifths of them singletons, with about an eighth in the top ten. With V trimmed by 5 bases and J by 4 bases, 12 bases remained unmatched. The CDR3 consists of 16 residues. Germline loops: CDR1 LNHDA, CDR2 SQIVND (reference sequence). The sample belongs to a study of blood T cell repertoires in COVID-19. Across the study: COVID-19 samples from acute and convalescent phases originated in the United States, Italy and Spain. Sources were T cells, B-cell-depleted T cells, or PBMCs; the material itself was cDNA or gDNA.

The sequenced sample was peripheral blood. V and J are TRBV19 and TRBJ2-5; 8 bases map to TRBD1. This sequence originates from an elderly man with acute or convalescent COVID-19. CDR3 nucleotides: TGTGCCAGTAGTCTCTTAGGACAGGGAAGTCGAGAGACCCAGTACTTC. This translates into CASSLLGQGSRETQYF.